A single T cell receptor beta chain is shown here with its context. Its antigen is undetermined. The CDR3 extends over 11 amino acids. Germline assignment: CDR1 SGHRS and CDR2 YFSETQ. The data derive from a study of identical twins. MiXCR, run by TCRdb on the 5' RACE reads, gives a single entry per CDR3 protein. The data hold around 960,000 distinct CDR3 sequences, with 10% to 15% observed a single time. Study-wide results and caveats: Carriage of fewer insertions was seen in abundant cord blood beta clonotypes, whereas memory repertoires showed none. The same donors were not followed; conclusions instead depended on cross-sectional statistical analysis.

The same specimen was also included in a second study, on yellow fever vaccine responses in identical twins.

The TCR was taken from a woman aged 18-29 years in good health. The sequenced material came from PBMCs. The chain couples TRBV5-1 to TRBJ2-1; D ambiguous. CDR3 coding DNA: TGCGACCCCGCGAGCTCCAATGAGCAGTTCTTC. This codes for CDPASSNEQFF.